The clone carrying this T cell receptor beta chain has only a few counts. Its antigen remains unidentified. V lost 6 bases, J lost 9 bases, and 1 base stayed unmatched. From germline, CDR1 is LNHDA and CDR2 SQIVND (reference sequence). CDR3 size: 10 residues. The sample belongs to a study of T cells in Graves' hyperthyroidism and ophthalmopathy. Findings of the study overall: Blood samples included most of the expanded thyroid clonotypes exceeding 0.001. Ophthalmopathy onset followed model prediction by a median around 6.9 months.

Amplification of TCR beta CDR3 regions used RNA as the template. Initially, a first-round RT-PCR of the TCR CDR3 employed the HTBI primer set. In TCRdb, the multiplex PCR reads were re-called with MiXCR into one record per CDR3 protein. The repertoire holds about 480,000 distinct CDR3 sequences, roughly a quarter seen once, with about 11% in the top ten. The chain joins TRBV19 to TRBJ1-1; TRBD1 matches 7 bases. The sequence was collected from a woman in her twenties or thirties with Graves' ophthalmopathy. The sequenced sample consisted of blood. The CDR3 DNA sequence: TGTGCCAGTAGACAGGGGAAAGCTTTCTTT. This encodes CASRQGKAFF.